This entry lists 6 T cell receptor beta chains sequenced from one sample in a study of response to subunit inactivated influenza vaccine. TCRdb independently ran MiXCR on the RT-PCR reads; one entry per CDR3 protein. Of about 830,000 distinct CDR3 sequences in the sample, about a fifth were seen once. The material sequenced was PBMCs from blood, taken 4 to 6 days after vaccination. These receptors were obtained from a man aged 50-59 years who received an inactivated influenza vaccine.

The chain recombines TRBV6-2 or TRBV6-3 with TRBJ2-1; possible D gene TRBD2, 7 bases. Germline V gene data show CDR1 as MNHEY and CDR2 as SVGEGT. The ends were cut back, 6 bases at V and 8 bases at J, with 35 bases in the middle. The CDR3 has 20 amino acids. Here the CDR3 reads CASRLRGDGHRTRIGDEQFF. The CDR3, as DNA: TGTGCCAGCAGGTTGAGGGGGGATGGACACCGGACTAGGATCGGGGATGAGCAGTTCTTC.

This chain links TRBV15 with TRBJ2-3; D is possibly TRBD1 (6 bases). Trimming pared 5 bases from V and 1 base from J, leaving 10 bases between. Per germline, CDR1 LNHNV and CDR2 YYDKDF (reference sequence). This CDR3 comprises 14 residues. The CDR3 sequence: CATSRDTRTDTQYF. The DNA of the CDR3 is TGTGCCACCAGCCGGGACACTCGCACAGATACGCAGTATTTT.

This clonotype was counted between two and nine times. The chain is built from TRBV29-1 and TRBJ2-3; no definite D call. V shed 3 bases and J shed 0 bases, with 4 bases lying between them. Per the germline V gene, CDR1 is SQVTM and CDR2 is ANQGSEA. CDR3 length: 12 amino acids. The CDR3 here is CSVDQSTDTQYF. CDR3 bases: TGCAGCGTTGACCAGAGCACAGATACGCAGTATTTT.

This sequence joins TRBV7-2 and TRBJ2-7; 7 nucleotides match TRBD1. Germline V gene lookup returns CDR1 SGHTA and CDR2 FQGNSA. The CDR3 runs to 15 residues. Losses at the gene ends were 1 base for V and 5 bases for J; bases not matched to a gene: 8. CDR3 nucleotides: TGTGCCAGCAGCTTAGTTGCAGGGGGTAGGCACGAGCAGTACTTC. Translating it yields CASSLVAGGRHEQYF.

J is TRBJ2-7 and V is TRBV20-1, with 8 bases identical to TRBD2. This CDR3 has 17 amino acids. Losses at the gene ends were 1 base for V and 0 bases for J; bases not matched to a gene: 11. CDR1 and CDR2 from the germline V gene are DFQATT and SNEGSKA (reference sequence). CDR3 in DNA: TGCAGTGCTAGAGTCCTAGCGGGCCCCCTAAGCTCCTACGAGCAGTACTTC. Residues: CSARVLAGPLSSYEQYF.

This clonotype was counted between two and nine times. The chain recombines TRBV14 with TRBJ2-2; D not resolved. The CDR3 spans 13 residues. Trimming removed 2 bases at V and 3 bases at J, with 4 bases between. Germline lookup yields CDR1 SGHDN and CDR2 FVKESK. The DNA of the CDR3 is TGTGCCAGCAGCCAAAGAGACACCGGGGAGCTGTTTTTT. Translating gives CASSQRDTGELFF.